This T cell receptor (beta chain) is drawn from a study of T cells in Graves' hyperthyroidism and ophthalmopathy. Study-wide points: Most thyroid clonotypes that were expanded above 0.001 also turned up in blood.

The CDR3 totals 15 residues. Germline trimming cut 5 bases from V and 7 bases from J; bases unmatched to any gene: 10. Germline V gene data show CDR1 as SEHNR and CDR2 as FQNEAQ (reference sequence). Many counts were recorded for this clonotype. The antigen is not known. What was amplified from RNA transcripts were TCR beta CDR3 regions. HTBI primers drove first-round RT-PCR of the TCR CDR3. TCRdb used MiXCR to reprocess the multiplex PCR reads, holding one entry per CDR3 protein. The sample records approximately 400,000 distinct CDR3 sequences, 15% to 18% being singletons. This clonotype originated in a woman aged 18 to 35 with Graves' hyperthyroidism. The material sequenced was blood. The chain employs TRBV7-9 and TRBJ1-2, with TRBD1 identical over 10 bases. CDR3 sequence reads: CASSPQGTGARGYTF. DNA of the CDR3: TGTGCCAGCAGCCCACAGGGGACAGGGGCTCGTGGCTACACCTTC.